One and the same sample provided the 21 T cell receptor beta chains below, sequenced in a study of T cells in Graves' hyperthyroidism and ophthalmopathy. RNA transcripts yielded amplified TCR beta CDR3 regions. The TCR CDR3 first-round RT-PCR relied on the HTBI primer set. TCRdb redid the calling of the multiplex PCR reads with MiXCR, one entry per CDR3 protein. The sample holds 730,000 or so distinct CDR3 sequences; under 20% are singletons and the top ten take 16%. Sample: blood. The receptors here all came from a woman between 50 and 59 years old with Graves' hyperthyroidism that later progressed to Graves' ophthalmopathy.

There are a few counts of this clonotype. The chain links TRBV6-1 to TRBJ2-5; the match to TRBD2 covers 9 bases. J lost 0 bases, V lost 6 bases, and 8 bases had no gene match. CDR1 and CDR2 from the germline V gene are MNHNS and SASEGT. The CDR3 sequence is 16 residues long. Here the CDR3 reads CASRTSSGVHQETQYF. The CDR3, as DNA: TGTGCCAGCAGGACTTCTAGCGGGGTACACCAAGAGACCCAGTACTTC.

This chain links TRBV19 with TRBJ1-5, with 9 positions matching TRBD1. The V gene's germline CDR1 is LNHDA and CDR2 SQIVND (reference sequence). This CDR3 has 14 residues. Trimming at V came to 7 bases and at J to 6 bases, leaving 7 bases not matched to a gene. The CDR3 DNA follows: TGTGCCAGTATTCCGACAGGGGGTTTTCAGCCCCAGCATTTT. Encoded protein: CASIPTGGFQPQHF.

The chain's CDR3 is CASSLYTGTNKNEKLFF. The CDR3 DNA follows: TGTGCCAGCAGTTTATATACCGGGACAAATAAAAATGAAAAACTGTTTTTT. The V call is TRBV27, the J call TRBJ1-4; D possibly corresponds to TRBD1 (6 bases). This CDR3 has 17 residues. Trimming removed 1 base from V and 5 bases from J, with 17 bases in between. Germline CDR1 is MNHEY and CDR2 is SMNVEV (reference sequence).

J is TRBJ2-1 and V is TRBV25-1; 15 nucleotides line up with TRBD2. The germline gives CDR1 MGHDK, CDR2 SYGVNS. The J segment lost 6 bases and the V segment lost 1 base, leaving 4 bases of the junction unmatched. The CDR3 has 17 amino acids. The CDR3 region has the DNA TGTGCCAGCAGTGAATTCGGGGGACTAGCGGGGGGCAATGAGCAGTTCTTC. This sequence encodes CASSEFGGLAGGNEQFF.

This clonotype came up many times. The chain recombines TRBV3-1 with TRBJ1-1; D is possibly TRBD1 (5 bases). The CDR3 spans 14 residues. The V and J ends lost 1 base and 5 bases respectively, with 11 bases between them. CDR1 is LGHDT and CDR2 is YNNKEL in the germline V gene (reference sequence). The CDR3 loop reads CASSQGGGATEAFF. DNA of the CDR3: TGTGCCAGCAGCCAAGGAGGAGGGGCGACTGAAGCTTTCTTT.

This clonotype was counted at least ten times. The CDR3 DNA sequence: TGTGCCAGCAGCCCCAGGACAGGGGACGTTCTTTTCTATGGCTACACCTTC. Its translation: CASSPRTGDVLFYGYTF. V is TRBV3-1 and J is TRBJ1-2; the match to TRBD1 covers 9 bases. The V and J ends lost 4 bases and 4 bases, in that order; junction bases with no gene match: 13. In germline, CDR1 is LGHDT, CDR2 YNNKEL (reference sequence). The CDR3 sequence is 17 residues long.

The rearrangement uses TRBV27 and TRBJ2-2, with a weak D call TRBD1 (6 bases). V shed 3 bases and J shed 15 bases, with 17 bases lying between them. This CDR3 contains 13 residues. In germline, CDR1 is MNHEY, CDR2 SMNVEV (reference sequence). For the CDR3, the DNA is TGTGCCAGCAGTTTGTTAGGGGGAGACCGGGTGTTTTTT. The encoded protein is CASSLLGGDRVFF.

This clonotype was observed a handful of times. The chain employs TRBV5-1 and TRBJ2-5; tentatively, D is TRBD2 (6 bases). Trimming pared 3 bases from V and 1 base from J, leaving 13 bases between. This CDR3 has 15 amino acids. Germline V gene data show CDR1 as SGHRS and CDR2 as YFSETQ. The CDR3 bases are TGCGCCAGCAGCTGGGGGGTCGGGGGCCAAGAGACCCAGTACTTC. As protein: CASSWGVGGQETQYF. Using reference TRBV5-1 and TRBJ2-5 for the parts outside the CDR3, the full variable domain is KAGVTQTPRYLIKTRGQQVTLSCSPISGHRSVSWYQQTPGQGLQFLFEYFSETQRNKGNFPGRFSGRQFSNSRSEMNVSTLELGDSALYLCASSWGVGGQETQYFGPGTRLLVL.

This rearrangement joins TRBV6-1 to TRBJ2-2, with 8 bases identical to TRBD1. Losses at the gene ends were 7 bases for V and 5 bases for J; bases not matched to a gene: 9. Germline values: CDR1 MNHNS, CDR2 SASEGT. This CDR3 contains 15 residues. The CDR3 nucleotides read TGTGCCAGCACCCGCTCGGGACAGGCGACCGGGGAGCTGTTTTTT. Translation gives CASTRSGQATGELFF.

Worth noting for this clonotype: Germline is not matched at one junction end, which may reflect a read error. The chain carries TRBV5-4 and TRBJ1-6; 7 bases are a match to TRBD1. The V gene's germline CDR1 is SGHNT and CDR2 YYREEE (reference sequence). This CDR3 has 16 residues. In DNA, the CDR3 is TGCGCCAGCAGCTTACGCCGGGACAGAGATAATTCACCCCTCCACTTT. Protein: CASSLRRDRDNSPLHF.

This clonotype was observed a handful of times. This CDR3 fails to terminate in the conserved phenylalanine or tryptophan, so it likely reflects a read error. CDR3 sequence reads: CASSSPVPEAFL. The CDR3 coding sequence is TGTGCCAGCAGCTCCCCCGTGCCTGAAGCTTTCCTT. The J gene is TRBJ1-1, the V gene TRBV7-9; no firm D call. Germline assignment: CDR1 SEHNR and CDR2 FQNEAQ (reference sequence). Between the trimmed V and J ends, which lost 4 bases and 6 bases, there was a span of 9 bases. This CDR3 region has 12 residues.

The genes are TRBV14 and TRBJ2-7, with 7 bases fitting TRBD2. The germline V gene encodes CDR1 SGHDN and CDR2 FVKESK. V trimming: 0 bases; J trimming: 0 bases; junction bases outside the gene matches: 2. CDR3 length: 15 amino acids. The CDR3 DNA reads as TGTGCCAGCAGCCAAGATTGGGGGGGCTCCTACGAGCAGTACTTC. It yields the protein CASSQDWGGSYEQYF.

In its sample, this clonotype was seen many times. V is TRBV3-1 and J is TRBJ2-3; D perhaps matches TRBD1 (6 bases). This CDR3 contains 16 residues. Germline CDR1 and CDR2: LGHDT and YNNKEL (reference sequence). V was shortened by 4 bases and J by 2 bases, with 16 bases between the two germline ends. CDR3 DNA sequence: TGTGCCAGCAGCCGGAGGACAGCAGATTTCACAGATACGCAGTATTTT. It specifies CASSRRTADFTDTQYF.

This clonotype was seen repeatedly, ten times or more. The V and J genes are TRBV6-1 and TRBJ1-2, with TRBD1 matching over 10 bases. The CDR3 extends over 15 amino acids. The ends lost 9 bases at V and 7 bases at J; junction bases unmatched: 14. CDR1 and CDR2 (germline): MNHNS, SASEGT. CDR3 residues: CASEGTGVEEGGYTF. In DNA, the CDR3 is TGTGCCAGTGAGGGGACAGGGGTTGAGGAAGGTGGCTACACCTTC.

This clonotype was recorded many times. The chain recombines TRBV5-5 with TRBJ1-1; D not certain. The CDR3 loop spans 17 amino acids. In germline, CDR1 is SGHKS, CDR2 YYEKEE (reference sequence). V was shortened by 2 bases and J by 3 bases, with 20 bases between the two germline ends. The CDR3 DNA is TGTGCCAGCAGCTTTACCCCGGGTGTCCTTCGTGACACTGAAGCTTTCTTT. Encoded protein: CASSFTPGVLRDTEAFF.

This clonotype was seen repeatedly, ten times or more. The J gene is TRBJ1-4, the V gene TRBV3-1; D may be TRBD1 (5 bases). The CDR3 extends over 15 amino acids. V was shortened by 2 bases and J by 0 bases, with 7 bases between the two germline ends. Germline V lookup: CDR1 LGHDT, CDR2 YNNKEL (reference sequence). In nucleotides, the CDR3 is TGTGCCAGCAGCCAACAGGGTGCAACTAATGAAAAACTGTTTTTT. Its translation is CASSQQGATNEKLFF.

This clonotype has a handful of counts. The V gene is TRBV29-1, the J gene TRBJ2-3; 14 positions agree with TRBD2. The CDR3 totals 16 residues. Germline CDR1 is SQVTM and CDR2 is ANQGSEA. J gave up 2 bases and V 3 bases, and 4 bases lay outside the gene matches. The CDR3 protein is CSVEGTSGGDTDTQYF. DNA of the CDR3: TGCAGCGTTGAGGGGACTAGCGGGGGCGACACAGATACGCAGTATTTT.

This sequence joins TRBV4-1 and TRBJ2-4; unclear D gene. The V gene lost 1 base and the J gene lost 0 bases, with 13 bases spanning the gap. CDR3 length: 17 residues. The germline CDR1 and CDR2 sequences are MGHRA and YSYEKL. CDR3 amino acids: CASSQAPHEVAKNIQYF. The CDR3 DNA sequence: TGCGCCAGCAGCCAAGCCCCTCATGAGGTAGCCAAAAACATTCAGTACTTC.

The gene calls are TRBV19 and TRBJ2-7; no firm D call. There are 13 residues in the CDR3. Trimming stripped 4 bases from V and 2 bases from J, with 9 bases between. Germline CDR1 is LNHDA and CDR2 is SQIVND (reference sequence). CDR3 nucleotide sequence: TGTGCCAGTAGTACCCCCGGCGCCTACGAGCAGTACTTC. It translates to CASSTPGAYEQYF.

This clonotype was found a few times. V and J are TRBV16 and TRBJ2-1; D uncertain. Germline V gene data show CDR1 as KGHSY and CDR2 as FQNENV. Trimming stripped 8 bases from V and 8 bases from J, with 7 bases between. The CDR3 length is 10 residues. Here the CDR3 DNA reads TGTGCCAGCGCTCGGGATGAGCAGTTCTTC. Protein: CASARDEQFF.

Concerning this clonotype: This may arise from a read error, as a much more abundant clone is one base away. V is TRBV7-2 and J is TRBJ1-4, with D perhaps TRBD1 (6 bases). CDR1 and CDR2 from the germline V gene are SGHTA and FQGNSA. There are 13 residues in the CDR3. The CDR3 bases are TGTGCCGGCAGCCTTGGACAGAACAGAAAACTGTTTTTT. It translates to CAGSLGQNRKLFF.